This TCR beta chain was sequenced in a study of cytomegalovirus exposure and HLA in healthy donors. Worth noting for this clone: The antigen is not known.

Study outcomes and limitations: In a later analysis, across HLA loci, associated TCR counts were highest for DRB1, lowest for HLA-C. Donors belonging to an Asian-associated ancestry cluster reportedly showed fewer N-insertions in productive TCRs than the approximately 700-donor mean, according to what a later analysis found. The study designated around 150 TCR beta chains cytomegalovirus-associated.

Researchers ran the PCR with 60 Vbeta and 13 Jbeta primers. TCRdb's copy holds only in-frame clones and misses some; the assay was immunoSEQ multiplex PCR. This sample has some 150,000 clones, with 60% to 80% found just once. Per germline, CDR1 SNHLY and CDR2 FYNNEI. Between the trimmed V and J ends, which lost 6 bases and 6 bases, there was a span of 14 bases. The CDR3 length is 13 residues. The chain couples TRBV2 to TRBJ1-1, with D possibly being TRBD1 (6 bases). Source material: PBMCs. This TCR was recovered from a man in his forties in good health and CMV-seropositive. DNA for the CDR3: TGTGCCAGCAGGGACAGCGGTGTGGCTGAAGCTTTCTTT. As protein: CASRDSGVAEAFF.